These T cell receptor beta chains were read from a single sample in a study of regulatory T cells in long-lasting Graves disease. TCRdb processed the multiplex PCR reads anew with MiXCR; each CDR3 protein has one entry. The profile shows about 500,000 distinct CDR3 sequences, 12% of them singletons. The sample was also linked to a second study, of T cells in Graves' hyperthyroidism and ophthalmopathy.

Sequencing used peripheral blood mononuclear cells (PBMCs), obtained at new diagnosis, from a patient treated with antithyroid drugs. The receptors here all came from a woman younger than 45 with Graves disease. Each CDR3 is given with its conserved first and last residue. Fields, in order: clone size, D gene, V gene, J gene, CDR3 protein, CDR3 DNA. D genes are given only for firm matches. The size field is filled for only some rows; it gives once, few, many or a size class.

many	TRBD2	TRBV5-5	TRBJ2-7	CASSGGGTSVTYEQYF	TGTGCCAGCAGCGGCGGGGGGACTAGCGTCACCTACGAGCAGTACTTC
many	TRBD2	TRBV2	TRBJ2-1	CASIGWRERYNEQFF	TGTGCCAGCATAGGATGGCGGGAGCGCTACAATGAGCAGTTCTTC
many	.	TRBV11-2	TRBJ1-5	CASSPGGGRGHSQPQHF	TGTGCCAGCAGCCCCGGAGGCGGTAGGGGACATAGCCAGCCCCAGCATTTT
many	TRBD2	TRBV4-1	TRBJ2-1	CASSHSGDAEQFF	TGCGCCAGCTCTCACAGCGGGGACGCGGAGCAGTTCTTC
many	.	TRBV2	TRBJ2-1	CASSDEKSSYNEQFF	TGTGCCAGCAGTGATGAGAAGAGCTCCTACAATGAGCAGTTCTTC
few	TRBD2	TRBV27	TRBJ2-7	CASSISGGAIYEQYF	TGTGCCAGCTCGATTTCGGGGGGGGCTATCTACGAGCAGTACTTC
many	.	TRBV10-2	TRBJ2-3	CASSESGRLRTDTQYF	TGCGCCAGCAGTGAGTCGGGTCGACTGCGCACAGATACGCAGTATTTT
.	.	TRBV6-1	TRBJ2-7	CASSEAIWVVAQDNSYEQYF	TGTGCCAGCAGTGAAGCAATTTGGGTGGTTGCGCAGGATAACTCCTACGAGCAGTACTTC
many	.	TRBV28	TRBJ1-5	CASSFSDGLRPQHF	TGTGCCAGCAGTTTTTCGGACGGGCTAAGGCCCCAGCATTTT
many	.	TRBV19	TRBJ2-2	CASRTANTGELFF	TGTGCCAGTAGGACGGCGAACACCGGGGAGCTGTTTTTT
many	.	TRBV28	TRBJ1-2	CASTNGPNYGYTF	TGTGCCAGTACAAACGGACCTAACTATGGCTACACCTTC
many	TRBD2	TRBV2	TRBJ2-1	CASSERGGSARYEQFF	TGTGCCAGCAGTGAAAGGGGCGGGAGCGCCAGGTATGAGCAGTTCTTC
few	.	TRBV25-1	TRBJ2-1	CASSESAPYNEQFF	TGTGCCAGCAGTGAATCCGCACCTTACAATGAGCAGTTCTTC
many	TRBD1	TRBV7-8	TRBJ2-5	CASSFQDRAGETQYF	TGTGCCAGCAGCTTCCAGGACAGGGCGGGAGAGACCCAGTACTTC
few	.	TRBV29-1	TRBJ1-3	CSVERWDKPGNTIYF	TGCAGCGTTGAAAGGTGGGACAAACCTGGAAACACCATATATTTT
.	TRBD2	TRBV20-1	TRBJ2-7	CSTGGLAATYEQYF	TGCAGCACCGGGGGACTAGCGGCAACCTACGAGCAGTACTTC
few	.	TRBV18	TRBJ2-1	CASSPRRTGPPIDEQFF	TGTGCCAGCTCACCCCGACGCACTGGGCCCCCTATAGATGAGCAGTTCTTC
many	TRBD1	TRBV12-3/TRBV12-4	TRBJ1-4	CASSSGGGRTNEKLFF	TGTGCCAGCAGTTCAGGGGGCGGCCGAACTAATGAAAAACTGTTTTTT
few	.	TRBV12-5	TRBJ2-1	CASGTGPRNEQFF	TGTGCTAGTGGTACTGGACCTAGGAATGAGCAGTTCTTC
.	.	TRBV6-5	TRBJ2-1	CASSYSMSRSARDNEQFF	TGTGCCAGCAGTTACTCGATGTCGCGGTCCGCGAGGGACAATGAGCAGTTCTTC
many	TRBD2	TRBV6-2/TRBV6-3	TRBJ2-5	CASSSTISGYQETQYF	TGTGCCAGCAGTTCGACCATTAGCGGGTACCAAGAGACCCAGTACTTC
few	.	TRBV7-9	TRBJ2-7	CASKLAGEQYF	TGTGCCAGCAAACTAGCTGGCGAGCAGTACTTC
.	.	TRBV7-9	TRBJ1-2	CASSPNWQGNYGYTF	TGTGCCAGCAGCCCTAACTGGCAGGGCAACTATGGCTACACCTTC
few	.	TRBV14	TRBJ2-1	CASSQDVLLAREQFF	TGTGCCAGCAGCCAAGATGTACTGCTGGCTCGGGAGCAGTTCTTC
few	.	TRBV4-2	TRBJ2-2	CASSQDLLGSAAGELFF	TGTGCCAGCAGCCAAGATCTTCTGGGCTCAGCCGCCGGGGAGCTGTTTTTT
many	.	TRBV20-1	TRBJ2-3	CSARDEILGIKSMDTQYF	TGCAGTGCTAGAGATGAAATCTTAGGGATCAAAAGCATGGATACGCAGTATTTT
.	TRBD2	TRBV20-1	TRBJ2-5	CSARGLAGEAQYF	TGCAGTGCCCGAGGACTAGCGGGAGAGGCCCAGTACTTC
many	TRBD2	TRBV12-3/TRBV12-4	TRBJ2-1	CASSLWLRGNEQFF	TGTGCCAGCAGTTTATGGCTGCGGGGGAATGAGCAGTTCTTC
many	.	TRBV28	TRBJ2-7	CASSLGSGLLYEQYF	TGTGCCAGCAGTTTGGGTAGCGGACTACTTTACGAGCAGTACTTC
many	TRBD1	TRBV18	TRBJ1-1	CASSHQTGLNTEAFF	TGTGCCAGCTCTCATCAGACAGGGTTGAACACTGAAGCTTTCTTT
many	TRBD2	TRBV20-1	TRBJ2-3	CSARGSGRRYTQYF	TGCAGTGCTAGGGGGAGCGGGAGGAGGTATACGCAGTATTTT
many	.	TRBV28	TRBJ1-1	CASSFENTEAFF	TGTGCCAGCAGTTTTGAGAACACTGAAGCTTTCTTT
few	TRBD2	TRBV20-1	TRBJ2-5	CSTSGRGTTQYF	TGCAGCACTAGCGGGAGAGGTACCACCCAGTACTTC
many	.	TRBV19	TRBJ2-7	CASSMVWTQRRSYEQYF	TGTGCCAGTAGTATGGTCTGGACACAACGTAGAAGCTACGAGCAGTACTTC